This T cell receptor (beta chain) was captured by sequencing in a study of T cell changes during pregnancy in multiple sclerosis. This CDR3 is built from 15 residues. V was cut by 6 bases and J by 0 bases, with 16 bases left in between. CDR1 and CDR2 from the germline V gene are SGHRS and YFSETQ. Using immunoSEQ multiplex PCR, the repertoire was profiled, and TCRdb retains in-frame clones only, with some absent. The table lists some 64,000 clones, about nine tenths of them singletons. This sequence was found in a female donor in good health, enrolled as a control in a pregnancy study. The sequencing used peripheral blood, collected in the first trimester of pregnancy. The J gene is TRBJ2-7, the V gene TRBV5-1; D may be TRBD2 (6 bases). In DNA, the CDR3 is TGCGCCAGCAAGGTGGAGGGCCCGAGCTCCTACGAGCAGTACTTC. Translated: CASKVEGPSSYEQYF.